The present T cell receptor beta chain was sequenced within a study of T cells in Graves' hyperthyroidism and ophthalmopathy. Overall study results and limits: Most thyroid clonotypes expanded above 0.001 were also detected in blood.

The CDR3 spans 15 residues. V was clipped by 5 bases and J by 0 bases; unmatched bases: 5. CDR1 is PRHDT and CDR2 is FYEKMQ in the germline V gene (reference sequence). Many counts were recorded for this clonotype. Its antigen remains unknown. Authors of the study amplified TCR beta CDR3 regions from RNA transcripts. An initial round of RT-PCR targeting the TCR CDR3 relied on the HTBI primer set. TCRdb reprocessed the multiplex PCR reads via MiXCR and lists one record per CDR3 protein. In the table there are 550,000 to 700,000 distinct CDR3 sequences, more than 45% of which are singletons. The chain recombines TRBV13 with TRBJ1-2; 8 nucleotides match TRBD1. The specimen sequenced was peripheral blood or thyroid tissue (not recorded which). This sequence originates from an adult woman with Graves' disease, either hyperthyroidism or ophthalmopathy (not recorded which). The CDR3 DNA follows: TGTGCCAGCAGCCCGTGGACAGGGACTAACTATGGCTACACCTTC. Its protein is CASSPWTGTNYGYTF.